The clone carrying this T cell receptor (beta chain) has only a few counts. Building of the TCR beta libraries involved iRepertoire HTBI primers and Arm-PCR of CDR3 regions. TCRdb reanalysed the multiplex PCR reads using MiXCR and keeps one entry per CDR3 protein. Of more than 450,000 distinct CDR3 sequences in the sample, more than 10% were seen once. The sample originates from a study of regulatory T cells in long-lasting Graves disease. With 7 bases removed from V and 1 base from J, the gap between germline ends came to 10 bases. Germline loops: CDR1 DFQATT, CDR2 SNEGSKA (reference sequence). There are 12 residues in the CDR3. Time point reported: newly diagnosed GD, antithyroid drugs for less than 3 months. Making the TCR library involved RNA that had been extracted from PBMCs. The same data also contributed to another study, on T cells in Graves' hyperthyroidism and ophthalmopathy.

This TCR was recovered from a woman younger than 45 with Graves disease. The J gene is TRBJ1-1, the V gene TRBV20-1; D ambiguous. This sample comprised peripheral blood mononuclear cells (PBMCs), obtained at new diagnosis, from a patient treated with antithyroid drugs. The CDR3 reads CSVGPANTEAFF. The CDR3 region has the DNA TGCAGTGTAGGACCGGCGAACACTGAAGCTTTCTTT.